These 27 T cell receptor beta chains were sequenced from one sample in a study of cytomegalovirus exposure and HLA in healthy donors. Vbeta (60) and Jbeta (13) primers were used in the PCR. Generated by immunoSEQ multiplex PCR, the TCRdb table keeps only in-frame clones and is missing some. The sample consists of about 140,000 clones, roughly 73% of them appearing once. The sample comprised PBMCs. The source is a male donor in good health and CMV-seronegative.

The gene calls are TRBV7-6 and TRBJ1-5, with a weak D call TRBD1 (6 bases). Germline V lookup: CDR1 SGHVS, CDR2 FNYEAQ. V was trimmed by 2 bases and J by 2 bases, leaving 10 bases between them. There are 15 residues in the CDR3. CDR3 region: CASSLRAGGNQPQHF. Here the CDR3 DNA reads TGTGCCAGCAGCTTAAGGGCAGGGGGCAATCAGCCCCAGCATTTT.

This chain uses TRBV4-3 with TRBJ1-1, with D possibly being TRBD1 (5 bases). The CDR3 length is 17 residues. V shed 0 bases and J shed 1 base, with 15 bases lying between them. The germline CDR1 and CDR2 sequences are LGHNA and YSLEER. The CDR3 DNA reads as TGCGCCAGCAGCCAAGATCGGGGGAGCCATGGGAACACTGAAGCTTTCTTT. Translating it yields CASSQDRGSHGNTEAFF.

In the case of this clone: The limits of the CDR3 on the DNA are not certain, so only TCRdb's listed CDR3 is given. The CDR3 sequence: CASSSAPWAGGINTF. The chain carries TRBV27 and TRBJ1-2; TRBD1 reflects the table's D call only, with no check against the DNA. Germline-derived CDR1 and CDR2 are MNHEY and SMNVEV (reference sequence). Counting both end residues, the CDR3 totals 15 amino acids.

The V gene is TRBV19, the J gene TRBJ1-6, with D maybe TRBD1 (5 bases). The CDR3 spans 16 residues. CDR1 LNHDA and CDR2 SQIVND come from the germline V gene (reference sequence). V lost 7 bases and J 0 bases, leaving 13 bases between the germline ends. CDR3 protein: CASMSRGSSYNSPLHF. In DNA, the CDR3 is TGTGCCAGTATGAGTAGGGGCAGCTCCTATAATTCACCCCTCCACTTT.

The chain couples TRBV14 to TRBJ2-3; 8 bases agree with TRBD2. J was trimmed by 4 bases and V by 4 bases; bases with no gene match: 19. The germline CDR1 and CDR2 sequences are SGHDN and FVKESK. This CDR3 has 19 amino acids. The chain's CDR3 is CASSPRLGGGPGSPDTQYF. Here the CDR3 DNA reads TGTGCCAGCAGCCCGCGCCTGGGCGGGGGGCCGGGTAGCCCAGATACGCAGTATTTT.

This chain uses TRBV7-2 with TRBJ2-5, with TRBD2 as a possible D gene (6 bases). CDR3 length: 14 amino acids. The germline gives CDR1 SGHTA, CDR2 FQGNSA. V was cut by 1 base and J by 7 bases, with 13 bases left in between. In DNA form, the CDR3 reads TGTGCCAGCAGCTTAGGACTAGTCGCGGGGACCCAGTACTTC. Translated, it gives CASSLGLVAGTQYF.

The chain is built from TRBV6-5 and TRBJ2-1, with 7 bases that match TRBD1. After removal of 4 bases from V and 0 bases from J, the junction contained 3 bases not matched to a gene. In germline, CDR1 is MNHEY, CDR2 SVGAGI. The CDR3 runs 15 residues. The CDR3 DNA is TGTGCCAGCAGTTCCGCAGGGGGCTCCTACAATGAGCAGTTCTTC. Residues: CASSSAGGSYNEQFF.

CDR3 sequence (DNA): TGTGCCAGCAGTTACTCGAGGGACAGCCCTAGCTACACCTTC. It translates to CASSYSRDSPSYTF. The chain joins TRBV6-5 to TRBJ1-2, with 7 bases matching TRBD1. CDR1 and CDR2 (germline): MNHEY, SVGAGI. V was pared by 0 bases and J by 9 bases, with 7 bases of the junction left unmatched. CDR3 length: 14 residues.

This clone was observed a handful of times. This sequence joins TRBV7-9 and TRBJ2-6, with D tentatively TRBD2 (6 bases). CDR1 and CDR2 from the germline V gene are SEHNR and FQNEAQ (reference sequence). The ends were cut back, 5 bases at V and 4 bases at J, with 12 bases in the middle. The CDR3 is 15 residues long. The chain's CDR3 is CASSRRREGANVLTF. Here the CDR3 DNA reads TGTGCCAGCAGCCGACGGCGGGAAGGGGCCAACGTCCTGACTTTC.

The rearrangement links TRBV27 to TRBJ1-1; a possible D gene is TRBD1 (6 bases). Between the trimmed V and J ends, which lost 4 bases and 10 bases, there was a span of 19 bases. CDR3 length equals 14 residues. CDR1 MNHEY and CDR2 SMNVEV come from the germline V gene (reference sequence). CDR3 DNA sequence: TGTGCCAGCAGTTCCCCTGACAGGCCAGGGGCAGCTTTCTTT. Its translation: CASSSPDRPGAAFF.

V is TRBV2 and J is TRBJ2-1; 8 bases align to TRBD2. Germline-derived CDR1 and CDR2 are SNHLY and FYNNEI. J gave up 4 bases and V 0 bases, and 11 bases lay outside the gene matches. The CDR3 is made up of 18 amino acids. The CDR3 protein is CASSEAGVAGGGYNEQFF. The CDR3 nucleotides read TGTGCCAGCAGTGAAGCGGGGGTTGCGGGCGGGGGGTACAATGAGCAGTTCTTC. The entire variable domain, with the rest obtained from reference TRBV2 and TRBJ2-1, is as follows: EPEVTQTPSHQVTQMGQEVILRCVPISNHLYFYWYRQILGQKVEFLVSFYNNEISEKSEIFDDQFSVERPDGSNFTLKIRSTKLEDSAMYFCASSEAGVAGGGYNEQFFGPGTRLTVL.

The chain employs TRBV5-1 and TRBJ2-1; a weak D match, TRBD2 (6 bases). The CDR3 extends over 12 amino acids. The V and J ends lost 2 bases and 8 bases respectively, with 8 bases between them. CDR1 is SGHRS and CDR2 is YFSETQ in the germline V gene. CDR3 sequence: CASSFGGDEQFF. CDR3 nucleotide sequence: TGCGCCAGCAGCTTTGGAGGGGATGAGCAGTTCTTC.

With respect to this clone: A junction end diverges from the germline sequence, so it may reflect a read error. The chain uses TRBV7-2 and TRBJ2-7; maybe TRBD2 (5 bases). Germline V gives CDR1 SGHTA, CDR2 FQGNSA. The CDR3 is 12 amino acids. The CDR3 bases are TGTGCCAGCAGCCCGACCGTCGCGGGTGGGGTCTTC. Its protein is CASSPTVAGGVF.

The rearrangement links TRBV5-1 to TRBJ2-5; D perhaps matches TRBD2 (6 bases). Between the trimmed V and J ends, which lost 0 bases and 5 bases, there was a span of 17 bases. This CDR3 has 16 residues. Germline CDR1 SGHRS, CDR2 YFSETQ. The CDR3 protein is CASSLASGLAEETQYF. The DNA for the CDR3 is TGCGCCAGCAGCTTGGCTTCGGGACTTGCGGAGGAGACCCAGTACTTC.

The J gene is TRBJ1-4, the V gene TRBV27; TRBD1 is a possible D gene (5 bases). CDR3 length: 15 amino acids. In germline, CDR1 is MNHEY, CDR2 SMNVEV (reference sequence). The V gene lost 0 bases and the J gene lost 4 bases, with 9 bases spanning the gap. The CDR3 nucleotides read TGTGCCAGCAGTTTATCGCGGAGGGGTAATGAAAAACTGTTTTTT. Translation gives CASSLSRRGNEKLFF. Complete variable domain (other parts from reference TRBV27 and TRBJ1-4): EAQVTQNPRYLITVTGKKLTVTCSQNMNHEYMSWYRQDPGLGLRQIYYSMNVEVTDKGDVPEGYKVSRKEKRNFPLILESPSPNQTSLYFCASSLSRRGNEKLFFGSGTQLSVL.

The chain carries TRBV11-3 and TRBJ2-5; 12 nucleotides agree with TRBD2. The CDR3 has 17 amino acids. The J segment lost 1 base and the V segment lost 1 base, leaving 4 bases of the junction unmatched. Germline CDR1 reads SGHNT; CDR2 reads YENEEA. In DNA, the CDR3 is TGTGCCAGCAGCTTAGGGCTAGCGGGGGGGTTCCAAGAGACCCAGTACTTC. As protein: CASSLGLAGGFQETQYF.

J is TRBJ1-5 and V is TRBV11-3, with 7 bases lining up with TRBD1. V shed 6 bases, J shed 2 bases, and the junction held 16 bases outside the gene matches. Germline values: CDR1 SGHNT, CDR2 YENEEA. The CDR3 consists of 18 residues. The CDR3 sequence: CASSPDRVRVSGNQPQHF. CDR3 coding DNA: TGTGCCAGCAGTCCTGACAGGGTGAGGGTGTCAGGCAATCAGCCCCAGCATTTT.

The rearrangement joins TRBV6-5 to TRBJ2-4; tentatively, D is TRBD1 (6 bases). Germline values: CDR1 MNHEY, CDR2 SVGAGI. The V end was cut by 4 bases, the J end by 3 bases, with 13 bases between. The CDR3 is 15 residues long. The CDR3 reads CASSSWDTGKNIQYF. CDR3 nucleotides: TGTGCCAGCAGTTCGTGGGACACGGGCAAAAACATTCAGTACTTC.

J is TRBJ1-3 and V is TRBV28; 11 nucleotides match TRBD1. CDR1 and CDR2 from the germline V gene are MDHEN and SYDVKM. The ends lost 7 bases at V and 1 base at J; junction bases unmatched: 6. This CDR3 has 16 amino acids. The CDR3 spells CASTRGQGVSGNTIYF. CDR3 coding DNA: TGTGCCAGCACTAGGGGACAGGGGGTGTCTGGAAACACCATATATTTT. Filled out from reference TRBV28 and TRBJ1-3, the complete variable domain reads DVKVTQSSRYLVKRTGEKVFLECVQDMDHENMFWYRQDPGLGLRLIYFSYDVKMKEKGDIPEGYSVSREKKERFSLILESASTNQTSMYLCASTRGQGVSGNTIYFGEGSWLTVV.

V and J are TRBV12-5 and TRBJ1-4; no definite D call. The CDR3 contains 15 residues. Deletions cut 2 bases from V and 5 bases from J, with 12 bases between. CDR1 is LGHNT and CDR2 is FRNRAP in the germline V gene. The CDR3 loop is CASGLKRGENEKLFF. The CDR3 DNA sequence: TGTGCTAGTGGTTTGAAGAGAGGAGAGAATGAAAAACTGTTTTTT.

This clone has more than one count but fewer than ten. The chain uses TRBV18 and TRBJ1-1, with D maybe TRBD1 (5 bases). This CDR3 is built from 13 residues. CDR1 and CDR2 from the germline V gene are KGHSH and LQKENI. Trimming cost V 1 base and J 6 bases, with 9 bases left between them. CDR3 region: CASSPRQNAEAFF. The CDR3 coding sequence is TGTGCCAGCTCACCACGACAGAATGCTGAAGCTTTCTTT.

The chain carries TRBV6-9 and TRBJ1-1; D remains unclear. Germline CDR1 MNHGY, CDR2 SVAAGI. V shed 8 bases and J shed 1 base, with 14 bases lying between them. The CDR3 spans 14 residues. The CDR3 loop reads CASPSGSQNTEAFF. CDR3 nucleotide sequence: TGTGCCAGCCCCTCAGGATCCCAGAACACTGAAGCTTTCTTT.

V and J are TRBV9 and TRBJ2-7; TRBD1 agrees at 7 bases. The CDR3 spans 14 residues. CDR1 SGDLS and CDR2 YYNGEE come from the germline V gene. V lost 0 bases, J lost 8 bases, and 8 bases stayed unmatched. The CDR3 nucleotides read TGTGCCAGCAGCGTAGAAGAAACAGGGGTACAGCAGTACTTC. Encoded protein: CASSVEETGVQQYF.

The genes are TRBV6-1 and TRBJ1-6; D not certain. The CDR3 is 13 amino acids. CDR1 and CDR2 from the germline V gene are MNHNS and SASEGT. Trimming removed 3 bases at V and 9 bases at J, with 9 bases between. DNA of the CDR3: TGTGCCAGCAGTGATCGAACAGTTTCACCCCTCCACTTT. It encodes CASSDRTVSPLHF.

This sequence joins TRBV21-1 and TRBJ1-2; the D call of TRBD1 is as the table states it, not checked on the DNA. TRBV21-1 is a known pseudogene. The CDR3 has 17 residues. DNA for the CDR3: TGTGCCAGCAGCAAAGATGCTCGGGACAGGGGAGGGGATGGCTACACCTTC. It specifies CASSKDARDRGGDGYTF.

The V call is TRBV15, the J call TRBJ2-6; maybe TRBD2 (5 bases). Between the trimmed V and J ends, which lost 2 bases and 2 bases, there was a span of 10 bases. This CDR3 spans 16 amino acids. Germline CDR1 reads LNHNV; CDR2 reads YYDKDF (reference sequence). For the CDR3, the DNA is TGTGCCACCAGCAGATCGTCGGGGACTGGGGCCAACGTCCTGACTTTC. This translates into CATSRSSGTGANVLTF.

This clone has a single count. The chain couples TRBV5-1 to TRBJ2-2, with 7 bases matching TRBD1. Trimming at V came to 0 bases and at J to 4 bases, leaving 12 bases not matched to a gene. Looked up from germline, CDR1 is SGHRS and CDR2 is YFSETQ. The CDR3 runs to 18 residues. CDR3 DNA sequence: TGCGCCAGCAGCTTGGGACAGGGCTCCCACACTAGCACCGGGGAGCTGTTTTTT. Its translation is CASSLGQGSHTSTGELFF.